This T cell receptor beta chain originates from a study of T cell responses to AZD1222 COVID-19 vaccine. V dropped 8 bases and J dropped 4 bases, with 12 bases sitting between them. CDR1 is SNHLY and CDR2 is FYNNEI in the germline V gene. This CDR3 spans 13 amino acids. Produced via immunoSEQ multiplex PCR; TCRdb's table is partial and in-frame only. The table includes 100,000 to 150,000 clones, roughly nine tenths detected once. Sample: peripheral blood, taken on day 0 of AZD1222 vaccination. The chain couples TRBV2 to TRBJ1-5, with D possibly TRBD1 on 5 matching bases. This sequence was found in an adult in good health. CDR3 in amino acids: CASHRDPNQPQHF. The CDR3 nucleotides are TGTGCCAGCCACCGGGACCCGAATCAGCCCCAGCATTTT.